This entry lists 17 T cell receptor beta chains sequenced from one sample in a study of Tregs in tolerant kidney transplant recipients. Profiled with immunoSEQ multiplex PCR; TCRdb holds only in-frame clones, not every one. Here the sample spans about 94,000 clones, approximately 94% being singletons. The sample in question was CD4+ T cells from blood, obtained before the transplant. These receptor sequences come from a human donor who received a combined kidney and bone marrow transplant.

The chain employs TRBV4-2 and TRBJ2-4, with 12 bases aligning to TRBD1. Unmatched junction bases numbered 1, after V lost 0 bases and J lost 7 bases. The germline V gene has CDR1 LGHNA and CDR2 YNFKEQ. CDR3 length: 15 amino acids. Here the CDR3 DNA reads TGTGCCAGCAGCCAAGAGGGACAGGGGGCTAACATTCAGTACTTC. The encoded protein is CASSQEGQGANIQYF.

In its sample, this clone was seen once. V gene TRBV29-1 combines with J gene TRBJ2-3, with 7 positions matching TRBD2. The CDR3 is made up of 13 amino acids. Germline trimming cut 4 bases from V and 0 bases from J; bases unmatched to any gene: 1. Germline loops: CDR1 SQVTM, CDR2 ANQGSEA. CDR3 sequence reads: CSVVGLSTDTQYF. As DNA, the CDR3 is TGCAGCGTTGTGGGACTAAGCACAGATACGCAGTATTTT.

With respect to this clone: At one end the junction does not follow the germline gene, possibly because of a read error. V usage is TRBV19 and J usage is TRBJ1-6; D remains unclear. Germline lookup yields CDR1 LNHDA and CDR2 SQIVND (reference sequence). CDR3 length: 15 residues. The CDR3 bases are TGTGCCAGTAGTATAGACGGAAACTATAATTCCCCCCTCCACTTT. Translated, it gives CASSIDGNYNSPLHF.

This clone was observed a single time. This chain connects TRBV7-9 to TRBJ1-5; 8 bases are shared with TRBD1. The V and J ends lost 5 bases and 2 bases, in that order; junction bases with no gene match: 5. The CDR3 consists of 15 residues. Per the germline V gene, CDR1 is SEHNR and CDR2 is FQNEAQ (reference sequence). DNA for the CDR3: TGTGCCAGCAGCATACCAGGGGGCGGCAATCAGCCCCAGCATTTT. Translation gives CASSIPGGGNQPQHF.

The genes are TRBV6-5 and TRBJ1-1; a weak D match, TRBD1 (6 bases). With 2 bases removed from V and 5 bases from J, the gap between germline ends came to 12 bases. CDR3 length: 14 residues. Germline V gene data show CDR1 as MNHEY and CDR2 as SVGAGI. The CDR3 bases are TGTGCCAGCAGTTACGTGTCAGGGGTGACTGAAGCTTTCTTT. Its protein is CASSYVSGVTEAFF.

CDR3 sequence reads: CASSRELAGVTDTQYF. The CDR3 DNA reads as TGTGCCAGCAGCCGGGAACTAGCGGGGGTCACAGATACGCAGTATTTT. This chain links TRBV4-2 with TRBJ2-3, with 11 bases lining up with TRBD2. The CDR3 is 16 amino acids. CDR1 and CDR2 from the germline V gene are LGHNA and YNFKEQ. V lost 4 bases to trimming and J lost 2 bases; unmatched junction nucleotides: 5.

About this clone: Other DNA sequences within the sample encode an identical CDR3. V gene TRBV6-6 combines with J gene TRBJ2-7, with TRBD1 identical over 11 bases. The CDR3 contains 16 residues. CDR1 is MNHNY and CDR2 is SVGAGI in the germline V gene (reference sequence). With 2 bases clipped from V and 3 bases from J, the junction kept 6 bases outside the gene matches. The CDR3 DNA reads as TGTGCCAGCAGTTACGCACCGGGACAGGGGGACTACGAGCAGTACTTC. It specifies CASSYAPGQGDYEQYF.

The chain carries TRBV19 and TRBJ1-2; D is unclear. CDR1 is LNHDA and CDR2 is SQIVND in the germline V gene (reference sequence). Deletions cut 4 bases from V and 9 bases from J, with 18 bases between. The CDR3 totals 14 residues. Here the CDR3 DNA reads TGTGCCAGTAGTAGGTCCCTGATGAGAGGTAGCTACACCTTC. It codes for CASSRSLMRGSYTF.

The V gene is TRBV7-2, the J gene TRBJ2-7; 14 bases line up with TRBD2. This CDR3 has 19 amino acids. Germline values: CDR1 SGHTA, CDR2 FQGNSA. J was trimmed by 3 bases and V by 4 bases; bases with no gene match: 14. The DNA for the CDR3 is TGTGCCAGCAGCTCCAGGACTAGCGGGGGGTTCCTAGGCCTCTACGAGCAGTACTTC. It encodes CASSSRTSGGFLGLYEQYF.

The rearrangement uses TRBV6-5 and TRBJ1-5; no firm D call. The CDR3 length is 15 residues. Germline V gene sequence: CDR1 MNHEY, CDR2 SVGAGI. V lost 0 bases, J lost 4 bases, and 10 bases lay in between. In DNA, the CDR3 is TGTGCCAGCAGTTACTCTTACAGCGGAAATCAGCCCCAGCATTTT. It translates to CASSYSYSGNQPQHF.

This clone appeared a few times. The chain carries TRBV5-5 and TRBJ1-3, with unresolved D. V dropped 2 bases and J dropped 1 base, with 4 bases sitting between them. Looked up from germline, CDR1 is SGHKS and CDR2 is YYEKEE (reference sequence). CDR3 size: 13 residues. This CDR3 is CASSLTSGNTIYF. Here the CDR3 DNA reads TGTGCCAGCAGCTTAACTTCTGGAAACACCATATATTTT.

The chain recombines TRBV19 with TRBJ1-2, with a weak D call TRBD1 (6 bases). V lost 9 bases, J lost 7 bases, and 12 bases lay in between. CDR1 LNHDA and CDR2 SQIVND come from the germline V gene (reference sequence). The CDR3 extends over 11 amino acids. DNA for the CDR3: TGTGCCAGAAACAGGGTTTCTGGCTACACCTTC. Its protein is CARNRVSGYTF.

The V gene is TRBV19, the J gene TRBJ2-1, with 10 bases that match TRBD2. CDR1 and CDR2 from the germline V gene are LNHDA and SQIVND (reference sequence). CDR3 size: 15 residues. Trimming cost V 8 bases and J 4 bases; bases outside gene matches: 8. DNA for the CDR3: TGTGCCAGTCGTCAAGCGGGGGGGTCGTACAATGAGCAGTTCTTC. Amino acid sequence: CASRQAGGSYNEQFF.

The chain couples TRBV6-1 to TRBJ2-5, with 8 bases matching TRBD1. The CDR3 loop spans 18 amino acids. The germline V gene encodes CDR1 MNHNS and CDR2 SASEGT. V shed 1 base, J shed 2 bases, and the junction held 12 bases outside the gene matches. CDR3 region: CASSEGGRGPKKQETQYF. The CDR3 coding sequence is TGTGCCAGCAGTGAAGGGGGCAGGGGGCCAAAAAAACAAGAGACCCAGTACTTC.

V and J are TRBV9 and TRBJ2-1; D is perhaps TRBD1 (5 bases). With 0 bases removed from V and 3 bases from J, the gap between germline ends came to 16 bases. Germline-derived CDR1 and CDR2 are SGDLS and YYNGEE. The CDR3 runs 17 residues. The CDR3 sequence is CASSVVVDSRDYNEQFF. CDR3 coding DNA: TGTGCCAGCAGCGTAGTAGTCGACAGTCGAGACTACAATGAGCAGTTCTTC.

V usage is TRBV7-8 and J usage is TRBJ1-5; possible D gene TRBD1, 5 bases. Between the trimmed V and J ends, which lost 5 bases and 3 bases, there was a span of 11 bases. CDR1 is SGHVS and CDR2 is FQNEAQ in the germline V gene. The length of the CDR3 is 14 residues. CDR3 in amino acids: CASSLQGFNQPQHF. The CDR3 DNA reads as TGTGCCAGCAGCCTCCAGGGTTTCAATCAGCCCCAGCATTTT.

The chain couples TRBV5-1 to TRBJ2-2; weak D call: TRBD1 (6 bases). V gave up 7 bases and J gave up 2 bases, with 9 bases separating them. The CDR3 loop spans 13 amino acids. Germline loops: CDR1 SGHRS, CDR2 YFSETQ. The chain's CDR3 is CASYRENTGELFF. The CDR3 region has the DNA TGCGCCAGCTACAGGGAAAACACCGGGGAGCTGTTTTTT.